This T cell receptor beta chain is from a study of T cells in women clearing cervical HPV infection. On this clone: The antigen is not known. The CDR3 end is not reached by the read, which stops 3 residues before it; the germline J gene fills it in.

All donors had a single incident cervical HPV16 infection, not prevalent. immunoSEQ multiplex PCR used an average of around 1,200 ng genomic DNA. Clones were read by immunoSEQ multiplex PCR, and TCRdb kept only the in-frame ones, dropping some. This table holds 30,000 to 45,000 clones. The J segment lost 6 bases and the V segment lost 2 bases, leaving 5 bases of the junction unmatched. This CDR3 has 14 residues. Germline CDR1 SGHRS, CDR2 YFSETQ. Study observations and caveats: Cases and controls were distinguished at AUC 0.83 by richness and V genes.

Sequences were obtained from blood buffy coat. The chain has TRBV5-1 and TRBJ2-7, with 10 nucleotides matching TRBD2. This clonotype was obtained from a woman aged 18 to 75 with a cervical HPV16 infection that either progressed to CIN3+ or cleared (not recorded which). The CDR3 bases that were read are TGCGCCAGCAGCTTTGGGGCTAGCGGGAGCGAG. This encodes CASSFGASGSE. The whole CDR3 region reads CASSFGASGSEQYF.